These T cell receptor beta chains were read from a single sample in a study of blood T cell repertoires in COVID-19. Sequencing used immunoSEQ multiplex PCR; TCRdb keeps in-frame clones, though not all of them. This sample yields about 310,000 clones, of which 89% are seen a single time; approximately 5.2% belongs to the top ten. The sample taken for sequencing was PBMCs or T cells enriched from blood (not recorded which). The receptors stem from a man aged 55 to 70 who had recovered from COVID-19. CDR3s include the opening cysteine and the closing phenylalanine or tryptophan. The order of the fields is V gene, J gene, clone size, D gene, CDR3 length, CDR3 protein, CDR3 DNA. D genes are given only for firm matches. Size is stated for part of the rows, as once, few or many counts, or as a class when the clone is expanded.

>TRBV28|TRBJ2-7|NA|NA|14
CASSFAGQLYEQYF
TGTGCCAGCAGTTTTGCGGGACAGCTCTACGAGCAGTACTTC
>TRBV9|TRBJ2-5|NA|TRBD2|14
CASSLRAGGETQYF
TGTGCCAGCAGCTTACGAGCGGGAGGAGAGACCCAGTACTTC
>TRBV25-1|TRBJ1-2|NA|NA|14
CASSVAGFGYGYTF
TGTGCCAGCAGTGTAGCAGGGTTTGGCTATGGCTACACCTTC
>TRBV7-2|TRBJ1-2|NA|TRBD1|15
CASSSAPTGPGGYTF
TGTGCCAGCAGCTCAGCCCCGACAGGGCCGGGCGGCTACACCTTC
>TRBV4-2|TRBJ1-1|NA|TRBD1|13
CASSQERTGVPFF
TGTGCCAGCAGCCAAGAACGGACAGGGGTTCCTTTCTTT
>TRBV19|TRBJ2-7|NA|TRBD2|21
CAKPMKWDSPGTSGRAEEQYF
TGTGCCAAGCCAATGAAATGGGACAGCCCCGGGACTAGCGGGAGGGCCGAAGAGCAGTACTTC
>TRBV21-1|TRBJ2-7|NA|NA|19
CASSKPFPLAGAGAYEQYF
TGTGCCAGCAGCAAACCCTTTCCTCTAGCGGGCGCGGGGGCCTACGAGCAGTACTTC
>TRBV7-2|TRBJ2-1|NA|TRBD2|16
CASSRGSAGVLNEQFF
TGTGCCAGCAGCCGGGGCTCAGCGGGAGTACTCAATGAGCAGTTCTTC
>TRBV19|TRBJ1-4|NA|TRBD1|14
CASSIIGTGGKLFF
TGTGCCAGTAGTATAATAGGGACAGGGGGCAAACTGTTTTTT
>TRBV5-1|TRBJ2-1|NA|TRBD2|15
CASRVATSVYNEQFF
TGCGCCAGCAGAGTCGCGACTAGCGTTTACAATGAGCAGTTCTTC
>TRBV10-1|TRBJ2-3|NA|TRBD2|15
CASRPGMAGVDTQYF
TGCGCCAGCAGACCAGGGATGGCGGGAGTAGATACGCAGTATTTT
>TRBV5-8|TRBJ2-7|NA|NA|16
CASSRLLGQGRGEQYF
TGTGCCAGCAGCCGACTGTTAGGCCAGGGGAGAGGGGAGCAGTACTTC
>TRBV7-9|TRBJ1-1|NA|TRBD1|12
CASSLVTGGAFF
TGTGCCAGCAGCTTAGTGACAGGGGGAGCTTTCTTT
>TRBV28|TRBJ1-6|NA|TRBD1|17
CASSLRAGGAYNSPLHF
TGTGCCAGCAGTTTAAGGGCAGGGGGCGCCTATAATTCACCCCTCCACTTT
>TRBV6-1|TRBJ2-5|NA|NA|16
CASSERFRVGQETQYF
TGTGCCAGCAGCGAAAGGTTCAGGGTAGGGCAAGAGACCCAGTACTTC
>TRBV9|TRBJ1-4|once|NA|14
CASSVGPGNEKLFF
TGTGCCAGCAGCGTAGGGCCAGGGAATGAAAAACTGTTTTTT
>TRBV7-2|TRBJ2-7|NA|TRBD2|14
CASSMGLAPYEQYF
TGTGCCAGCAGCATGGGACTAGCGCCATACGAGCAGTACTTC
>TRBV21-1|TRBJ2-1|NA|NA|17
CASSKRAGGSSYNEQFF
TGTGCCAGCAGCAAGAGGGCGGGAGGAAGCTCCTACAATGAGCAGTTCTTC
>TRBV7-9|TRBJ2-7|few|TRBD2|16
CASSLVGSGSSYEQYF
TGTGCCAGCAGCTTAGTTGGTAGCGGGAGCTCCTACGAGCAGTACTTC
>TRBV28|TRBJ1-1|NA|NA|16
CASSPPFSGQNTEAFF
TGTGCCAGCAGTCCCCCATTTTCAGGACAGAACACTGAAGCTTTCTTT
>TRBV29-1|TRBJ2-3|NA|NA|14
CSVEVGEATDTQYF
TGCAGCGTGGAAGTCGGGGAGGCCACAGATACGCAGTATTTT
>TRBV5-1|TRBJ2-3|NA|TRBD2|16
CASSLGGTSGASTQYF
TGCGCCAGCAGCTTGGGAGGGACTAGCGGAGCCAGTACGCAGTATTTT
>TRBV19|TRBJ2-7|few|TRBD1|15
CASSITGTGVYEQYF
TGTGCCAGTAGTATCACCGGGACAGGGGTCTACGAGCAGTACTTC
>TRBV9|TRBJ1-2|NA|TRBD1|15
CASSEGEGQAYGYTF
TGTGCCAGCAGCGAGGGGGAGGGACAGGCCTATGGCTACACCTTC
>TRBV27|TRBJ2-7|many|TRBD1|15
CASSSGTGVFYEQYF
TGTGCCAGCAGTTCCGGGACAGGGGTTTTCTACGAGCAGTACTTC
>TRBV21-1|TRBJ2-1|few|NA|19
CASSTGLAGSFSSYNEQFF
TGTGCCAGCAGCACGGGACTAGCGGGGTCTTTCAGCTCCTACAATGAGCAGTTCTTC
>TRBV19|TRBJ2-5|NA|TRBD1|16
CASSASGTGGQETQYF
TGTGCCAGTAGTGCCTCCGGGACAGGGGGCCAAGAGACCCAGTACTTC
>TRBV29-1|TRBJ1-1|NA|NA|14
CSASVWGANTEAFF
TGCAGCGCTAGTGTATGGGGCGCGAACACTGAAGCTTTCTTT
>TRBV28|TRBJ1-5|once|TRBD1|16
CASDLGGTGGNQPQHF
TGTGCCAGCGATTTGGGGGGGACAGGGGGCAATCAGCCCCAGCATTTT
>TRBV5-1|TRBJ2-6|NA|NA|15
CASSLASSGANVLTF
TGCGCCAGCAGCTTGGCCTCCTCTGGGGCCAACGTCCTGACTTTC
>TRBV4-2|TRBJ2-5|NA|NA|14
CASSQERDQGTQYF
TGTGCCAGCAGCCAAGAAAGGGATCAGGGGACCCAGTACTTC
>TRBV6-5|TRBJ1-2|NA|TRBD1|14
CASRYGTGSYGYTF
TGTGCCAGCAGATATGGGACAGGGAGCTATGGCTACACCTTC
>TRBV2|TRBJ2-7|NA|TRBD2|15
CASSGRLAGDYEQYF
TGTGCCAGCAGTGGGAGACTAGCGGGGGACTACGAGCAGTACTTC
>TRBV5-1|TRBJ1-2|NA|NA|15
CASSFQPGPIYGYTF
TGCGCCAGCAGCTTCCAACCTGGGCCAATCTATGGCTACACCTTC
>TRBV18|TRBJ1-4|NA|TRBD1|14
CASSRSGGNEKLFF
TGTGCCAGCTCACGGTCAGGGGGCAATGAAAAACTGTTTTTT
>TRBV18|TRBJ1-3|NA|NA|15
CASSPTATLPNTIYF
TGTGCCAGCTCACCGACAGCAACCCTACCAAACACCATATATTTT
>TRBV11-2|TRBJ1-1|NA|TRBD1|16
CASSLEQGGMNTEAFF
TGTGCCAGCAGCCTAGAACAGGGGGGGATGAACACTGAAGCTTTCTTT